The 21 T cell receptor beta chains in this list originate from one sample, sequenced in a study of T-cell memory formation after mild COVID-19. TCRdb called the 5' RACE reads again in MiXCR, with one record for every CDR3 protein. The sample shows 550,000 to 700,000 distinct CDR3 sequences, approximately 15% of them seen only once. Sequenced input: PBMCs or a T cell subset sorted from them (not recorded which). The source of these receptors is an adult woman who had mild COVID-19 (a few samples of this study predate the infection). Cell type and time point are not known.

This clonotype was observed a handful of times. CDR3 protein: CASSLIPGQGTDTQYF. Here the CDR3 DNA reads TGTGCCAGCAGCTTAATTCCGGGACAGGGCACAGATACGCAGTATTTT. The chain joins TRBV7-3 to TRBJ2-3; TRBD1 matches at 8 bases. Germline V lookup: CDR1 SGHTA, CDR2 FQGTGA. CDR3 size: 16 residues. V lost 1 base and J lost 1; bases outside the gene matches: 4.

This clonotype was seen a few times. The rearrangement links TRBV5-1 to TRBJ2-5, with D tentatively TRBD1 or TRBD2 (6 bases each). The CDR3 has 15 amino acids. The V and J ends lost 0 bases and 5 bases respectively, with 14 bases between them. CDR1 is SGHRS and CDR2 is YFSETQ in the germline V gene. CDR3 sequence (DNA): TGCGCCAGCAGCTTGGTCGGGGGCGTCTTGGAGACCCAGTACTTC. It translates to CASSLVGGVLETQYF.

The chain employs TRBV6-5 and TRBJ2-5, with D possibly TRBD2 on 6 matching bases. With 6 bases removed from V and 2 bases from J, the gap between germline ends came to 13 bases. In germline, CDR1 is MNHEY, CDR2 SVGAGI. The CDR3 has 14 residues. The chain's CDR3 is CASRYHLAQETQYF. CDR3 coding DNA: TGTGCCAGCAGGTACCATCTAGCGCAAGAGACCCAGTACTTC.

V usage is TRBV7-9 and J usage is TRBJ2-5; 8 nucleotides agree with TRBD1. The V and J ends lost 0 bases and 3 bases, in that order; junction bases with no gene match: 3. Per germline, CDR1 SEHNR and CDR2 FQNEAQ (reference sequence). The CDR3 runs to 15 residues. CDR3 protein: CASSLAADREETQYF. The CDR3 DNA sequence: TGTGCCAGCAGCTTAGCGGCGGACAGGGAAGAGACCCAGTACTTC.

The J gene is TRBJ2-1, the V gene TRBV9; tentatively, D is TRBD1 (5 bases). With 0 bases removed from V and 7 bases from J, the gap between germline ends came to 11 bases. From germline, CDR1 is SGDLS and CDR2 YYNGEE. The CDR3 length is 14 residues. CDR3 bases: TGTGCCAGCAGCGTAGGTCCAGGGAAAAATGAGCAGTTCTTC. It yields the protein CASSVGPGKNEQFF.

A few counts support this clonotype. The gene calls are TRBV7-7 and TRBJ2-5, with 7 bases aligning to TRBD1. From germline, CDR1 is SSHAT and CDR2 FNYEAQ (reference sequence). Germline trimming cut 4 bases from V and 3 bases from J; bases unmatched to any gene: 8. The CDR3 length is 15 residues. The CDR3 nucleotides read TGTGCCAGCAGCTACTCCGGGACAGCAAAAGAGACCCAGTACTTC. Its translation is CASSYSGTAKETQYF.

The CDR3 loop reads CASSSADRGRTEAFF. DNA for the CDR3: TGTGCCAGCAGTTCAGCTGACAGGGGGCGGACTGAAGCTTTCTTT. This rearrangement joins TRBV6-2 or TRBV6-3 to TRBJ1-1, with 10 bases lining up with TRBD1. Germline trimming cut 4 bases from V and 5 bases from J; bases unmatched to any gene: 7. This CDR3 region has 15 residues. Germline V lookup: CDR1 MNHEY, CDR2 SVGEGT.

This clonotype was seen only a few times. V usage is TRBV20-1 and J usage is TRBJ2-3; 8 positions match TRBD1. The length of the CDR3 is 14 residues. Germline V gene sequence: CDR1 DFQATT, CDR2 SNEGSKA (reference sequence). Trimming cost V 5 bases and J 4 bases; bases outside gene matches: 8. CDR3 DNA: TGCAGTGCTCGGCGACAGGGGATAGCAGATACGCAGTATTTT. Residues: CSARRQGIADTQYF.

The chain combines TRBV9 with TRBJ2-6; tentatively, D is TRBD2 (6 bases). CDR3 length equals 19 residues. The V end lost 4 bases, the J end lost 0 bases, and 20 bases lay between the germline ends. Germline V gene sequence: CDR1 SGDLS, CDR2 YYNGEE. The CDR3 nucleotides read TGTGCCAGCAGCCTAACGCGGGCGGGACGTAGCTCTGGGGCCAACGTCCTGACTTTC. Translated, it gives CASSLTRAGRSSGANVLTF.

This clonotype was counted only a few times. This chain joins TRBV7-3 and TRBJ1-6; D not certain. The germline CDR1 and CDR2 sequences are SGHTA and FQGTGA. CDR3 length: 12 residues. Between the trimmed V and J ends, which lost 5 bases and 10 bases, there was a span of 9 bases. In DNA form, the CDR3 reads TGTGCCAGCAGCACCAGAGGGTCACCCCTCCACTTT. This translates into CASSTRGSPLHF.

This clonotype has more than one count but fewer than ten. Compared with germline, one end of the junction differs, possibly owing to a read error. The CDR3 DNA reads TGTGCCAGCAGCTTAGTCGGGACAGGCTTAATCTTC. It translates to CASSLVGTGLIF. The V gene is TRBV7-2, the J gene TRBJ2-1, with TRBD1 identical over 8 bases. The CDR3 spans 12 residues. Germline V lookup: CDR1 SGHTA, CDR2 FQGNSA.

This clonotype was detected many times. The CDR3 loop is CASSLRQANTEAFF. The CDR3 DNA sequence: TGCGCCAGCAGCCTCAGACAGGCAAACACTGAAGCTTTCTTT. The rearrangement links TRBV5-1 to TRBJ1-1; D is possibly TRBD1 (6 bases). The CDR3 totals 14 residues. Looked up from germline, CDR1 is SGHRS and CDR2 is YFSETQ. Trimming took off 4 bases at V and 2 bases at J, with 12 bases between the two ends.

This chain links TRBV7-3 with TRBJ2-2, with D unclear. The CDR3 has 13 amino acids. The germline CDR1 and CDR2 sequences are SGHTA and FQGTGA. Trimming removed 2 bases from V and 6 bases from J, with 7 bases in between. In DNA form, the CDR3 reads TGTGCCAGCAGCTTAGGTCCCTCCGGGGAGCTGTTTTTT. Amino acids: CASSLGPSGELFF.

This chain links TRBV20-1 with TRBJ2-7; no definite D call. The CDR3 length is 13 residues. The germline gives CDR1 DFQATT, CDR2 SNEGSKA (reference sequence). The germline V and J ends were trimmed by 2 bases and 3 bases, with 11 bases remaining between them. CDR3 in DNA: TGCAGTGCTAGACCCCCGGAAGTCTACGAGCAGTACTTC. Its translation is CSARPPEVYEQYF.

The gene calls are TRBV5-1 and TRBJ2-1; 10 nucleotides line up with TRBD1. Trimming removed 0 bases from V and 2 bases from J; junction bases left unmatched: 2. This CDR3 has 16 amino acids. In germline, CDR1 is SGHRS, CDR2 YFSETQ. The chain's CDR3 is CASSLGGTGAYNEQFF. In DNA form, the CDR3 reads TGCGCCAGCAGCTTGGGGGGGACAGGGGCCTACAATGAGCAGTTCTTC.

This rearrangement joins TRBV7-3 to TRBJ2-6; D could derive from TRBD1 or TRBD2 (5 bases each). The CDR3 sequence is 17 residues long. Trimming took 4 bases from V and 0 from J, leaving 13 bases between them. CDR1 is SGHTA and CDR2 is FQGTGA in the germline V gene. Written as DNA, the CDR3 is TGTGCCAGCAGCTGGAGGACACCCCGCTCTGGGGCCAACGTCCTGACTTTC. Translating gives CASSWRTPRSGANVLTF.

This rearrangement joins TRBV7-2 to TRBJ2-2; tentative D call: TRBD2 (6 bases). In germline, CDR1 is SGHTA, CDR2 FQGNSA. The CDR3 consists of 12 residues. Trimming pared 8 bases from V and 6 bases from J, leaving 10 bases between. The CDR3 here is CASGGGPGELFF. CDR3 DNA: TGTGCCAGCGGGGGAGGTCCCGGGGAGCTGTTTTTT.

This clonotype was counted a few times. Written as DNA, the CDR3 is TGTGCCAGCAGCGTAAGTCTGTCCGGAAACACCATATATTTT. Its protein product is CASSVSLSGNTIYF. The chain employs TRBV9 and TRBJ1-3; D call uncertain. The V end was cut by 1 base, the J end by 4 bases, with 9 bases between. Germline CDR1 reads SGDLS; CDR2 reads YYNGEE. This CDR3 contains 14 residues.

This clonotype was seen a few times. The CDR3 loop reads CASSSQTSGRSETQYF. DNA of the CDR3: TGCGCCAGCAGCTCCCAAACTAGCGGGAGGAGTGAGACCCAGTACTTC. The genes are TRBV5-1 and TRBJ2-5; 12 bases match TRBD2. The CDR3 is made up of 16 amino acids. From germline, CDR1 is SGHRS and CDR2 YFSETQ. V trimming: 3 bases; J trimming: 5 bases; junction bases outside the gene matches: 8.

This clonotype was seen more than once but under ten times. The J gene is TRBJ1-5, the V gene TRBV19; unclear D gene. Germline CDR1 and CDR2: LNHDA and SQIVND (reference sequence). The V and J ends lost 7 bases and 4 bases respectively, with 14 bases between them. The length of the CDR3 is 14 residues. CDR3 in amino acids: CASKLFGLNQPQHF. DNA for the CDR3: TGTGCCAGTAAGCTGTTCGGATTAAATCAGCCCCAGCATTTT.

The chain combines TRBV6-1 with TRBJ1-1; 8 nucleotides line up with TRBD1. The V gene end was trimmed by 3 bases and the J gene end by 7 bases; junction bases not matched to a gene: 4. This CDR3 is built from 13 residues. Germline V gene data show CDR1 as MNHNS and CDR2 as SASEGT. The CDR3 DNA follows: TGTGCCAGCAGTGACACAGGGGGTATTGAAGCTTTCTTT. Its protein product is CASSDTGGIEAFF.